The entry that follows covers one T cell receptor (beta chain) sequence. Its antigen remains undetermined. The input lacks base qualities; no much larger clone sits a single base away. The library was generated by PCR. Sequenced using an Illumina HiSeq 2500. TCR library preparation used molecular barcoding, with unique molecular identifiers applied to normalize quantification of the TCRbeta repertoire. The raw public reads went through TCRdb reprocessing: fastp at Q25, MiXCR clone calling, in-frame beta chains kept. Rows are unified per CDR3 protein, each entry keeping the most common DNA and genes. The sample yields about 610,000 distinct CDR3 sequences; over 9.5% were counted once. The top ten clonotypes cover less than 5% of the sample. The sample is drawn from a study of T-cell reconstitution after alpha-beta-depleted transplantation in children (dated by TCRdb to about 2016). A note on the overall study: Using TCR repertoire profiling, the study quantitatively followed how T-cell immune reconstitution unfolded in children after TCRalphabeta/CD19-depleted allogeneic hematopoietic cell transplantation.

The TCR was taken from a human donor who donated a stem cell graft to a child with acute myeloid leukemia. The sequenced sample was PBMCs from the stem cell graft donor, obtained from the stem cell graft.

CDR3 reads: CATREAGLHNEQFF. The base sequence is TGTGCCACCAGGGAAGCGGGATTACACAATGAGCAGTTCTTC. The chain couples TRBV24-1 to TRBJ2-1, with 7 central nucleotides matching TRBD2. Trimming removed 7 bases from V and 5 bases from J; the gene matches leave 7 bases unexplained. Taken from the germline V gene, the CDR1 and CDR2 loops are KGHDR and SFDVKD. From its cysteine to its phenylalanine, the CDR3 spans 14 amino acids. Just CDR3 DNA is preserved here, 42 bases in frame from base 1.